This is a list of T cell receptor beta chains from one sample in a study of blood T cell repertoires in COVID-19. Assay used: immunoSEQ multiplex PCR; TCRdb lists only in-frame clones, some missing. The repertoire includes about 53,000 clones, around four fifths of them detected once, and 2.5% to 3% sits in the top ten. The sample taken for sequencing was peripheral blood. The source of these receptors is a woman in her sixties with acute or convalescent COVID-19. CDR3s include the opening cysteine and the closing phenylalanine or tryptophan. Fields, in order: V gene, clone size, J gene, CDR3 protein. Rows may omit the clone size; those that give it use once, few, many or a size class.

>TRBV1|-|TRBJ2-7
CTSRGGAVNSYEQYF
>TRBV19|-|TRBJ2-3
CASSARYRTSGPTDTQYF
>TRBV7-9|once|TRBJ1-3
CASSTSRTGYTSGNTIYF
>TRBV9|once|TRBJ2-2
CASSGRGRGTNTGELFF
>TRBV28|-|TRBJ2-4
CASSSPGTSGGASAKNIQYF
>TRBV28|-|TRBJ1-4
CASGPRGGANEKLFF
>TRBV7-2|-|TRBJ2-5
CASSVSGGGETQYF
>TRBV5-1|-|TRBJ2-5
CASSLASGTETQYF
>TRBV19|-|TRBJ2-7
CASSISAGRVYEQYF
>TRBV19|-|TRBJ1-2
CASSITSGGGEGYTF
>TRBV7-9|-|TRBJ2-3
CASSFTGGSSTDTQYF
>TRBV19|-|TRBJ2-7
CASSPDIIAYEQYF
>TRBV29-1|-|TRBJ2-1
CSYLGRGAYNEQFF
>TRBV6-4|few|TRBJ2-1
CASSDLSGGRNEQFF
>TRBV13|-|TRBJ2-5
CASSRERGMVATQYF
>TRBV9|-|TRBJ2-1
CASSGGLAGRHYNEQFF
>TRBV18|-|TRBJ1-4
CASSREQGSNEKLFF
>TRBV2|-|TRBJ2-3
CASSALAGGSDTQYF
>TRBV6-2/TRBV6-3|-|TRBJ2-7
CASSNLFYEQYF
>TRBV5-1|-|TRBJ1-3
CASMAGTSGNTIYF
>TRBV2|-|TRBJ2-6
CASISGHSSGANVLTF
>TRBV28|once|TRBJ1-3
CASREGRSGNTIYF
>TRBV5-1|-|TRBJ1-1
CASSLAGGNTEAFF
>TRBV28|-|TRBJ1-1
CASSTGVTEAFF
>TRBV5-6|-|TRBJ1-1
CASSLGHKERGTEAFF
>TRBV7-8|-|TRBJ1-2
CASSLRSGTGDGYTF
>TRBV28|-|TRBJ2-6
CASSRGGMIVSGANVLTF
>TRBV29-1|-|TRBJ2-1
CSVGGGNEQFF
>TRBV5-1|-|TRBJ1-1
CASSLIRRGQGKAFF
>TRBV4-2|few|TRBJ1-4
CASSHSDTFGGKLFF
>TRBV19|once|TRBJ1-5
CASSTLGDAGLGQPQHF
>TRBV7-9|-|TRBJ2-7
CASSQYPGLSYEQYF
>TRBV30|-|TRBJ2-1
CAWSVTRLGHDEQFF
>TRBV5-3|-|TRBJ2-1
CARSPRDRHYNEQFF
>TRBV7-9|once|TRBJ1-6
CASSPQGQGANSPLHF